This T cell receptor beta chain was sequenced for a study of blood T cell repertoires in COVID-19. Study overall: Samples representing acute and convalescent COVID-19 were sourced from the United States, Italy and Spain. PBMCs, B-cell-depleted T cells, or T cells were the source of the cDNA or gDNA that made up the material.

Original analysis: Cell counts per sample came from amplifying reference gene primers. The protocol was immunoSEQ multiplex PCR, while the TCRdb copy is restricted to in-frame clones and leaves out a portion. D and trimming were read from the DNA, whereas the V and J calls and clone size are those reported in that table. The table includes fewer than 200,000 clones, around 85% detected once. CDR3 length: 16 amino acids. V lost 4 bases and J 4 bases, leaving 17 bases between the germline ends. Germline CDR1 LGHDT, CDR2 YNNKEL (reference sequence). The clonotype was recovered from a man aged 60 to 75 who had recovered from COVID-19. Sequences were obtained from peripheral blood. This chain links TRBV3-1 (or the pseudogene TRBV3-2) with TRBJ1-3; a weak D match, TRBD1 (5 bases). The CDR3 is CASSRTQGSDGNTIYF. The CDR3 nucleotides read TGTGCCAGCAGCCGCACTCAGGGTTCGGACGGAAACACCATATATTTT.